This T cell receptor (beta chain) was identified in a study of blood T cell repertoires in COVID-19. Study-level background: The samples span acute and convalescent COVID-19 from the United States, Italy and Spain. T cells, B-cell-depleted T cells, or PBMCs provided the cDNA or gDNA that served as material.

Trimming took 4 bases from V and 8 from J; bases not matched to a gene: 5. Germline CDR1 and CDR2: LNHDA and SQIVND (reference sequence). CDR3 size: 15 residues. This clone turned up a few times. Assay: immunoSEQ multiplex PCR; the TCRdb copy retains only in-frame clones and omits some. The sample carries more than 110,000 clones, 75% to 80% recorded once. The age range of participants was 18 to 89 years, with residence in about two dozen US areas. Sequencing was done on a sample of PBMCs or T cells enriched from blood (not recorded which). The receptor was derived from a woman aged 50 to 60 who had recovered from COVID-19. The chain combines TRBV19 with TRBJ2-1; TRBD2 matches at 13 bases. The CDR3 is CASSTGLAGVYEQFF. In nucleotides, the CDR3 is TGTGCCAGTAGTACCGGACTAGCGGGAGTATATGAGCAGTTCTTC.